This T cell receptor (beta chain) was identified in a study of blood T cell dynamics during melanoma immunotherapy. In this sample, this clone turned up once. Method: immunoSEQ multiplex PCR; TCRdb's copy keeps in-frame clones and lacks some. This sample yields roughly 14,000 clones, of which about 83% are seen a single time; approximately 8% belongs to the top ten. V was clipped by 8 bases and J by 4 bases, with 8 bases between them. The germline gives CDR1 SGHTA, CDR2 FQGNSA. The CDR3 covers 11 residues. This sample's time point: week 3, after first cycle of checkpoint inhibitor. This clonotype was sampled from a human donor with melanoma. V is TRBV7-2 and J is TRBJ2-5; D remains ambiguous. The starting material was blood, obtained from a patient treated with checkpoint blockade. The CDR3 sequence is CASPAGETQYF. For the CDR3, the DNA is TGTGCCAGCCCCGCCGGAGAGACCCAGTACTTC.